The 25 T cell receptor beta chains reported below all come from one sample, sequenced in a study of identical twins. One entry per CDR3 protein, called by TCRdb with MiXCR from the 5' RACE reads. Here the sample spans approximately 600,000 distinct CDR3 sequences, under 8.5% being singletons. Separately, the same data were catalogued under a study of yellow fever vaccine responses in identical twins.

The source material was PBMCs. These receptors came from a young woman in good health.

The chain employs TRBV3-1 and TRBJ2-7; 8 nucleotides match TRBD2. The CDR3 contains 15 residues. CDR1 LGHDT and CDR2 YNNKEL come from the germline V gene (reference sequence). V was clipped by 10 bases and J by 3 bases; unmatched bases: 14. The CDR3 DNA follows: TGTGCCACCTGCCGCCGTAGTAGCGGGGACTACGAGCAGTACTTC. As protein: CATCRRSSGDYEQYF.

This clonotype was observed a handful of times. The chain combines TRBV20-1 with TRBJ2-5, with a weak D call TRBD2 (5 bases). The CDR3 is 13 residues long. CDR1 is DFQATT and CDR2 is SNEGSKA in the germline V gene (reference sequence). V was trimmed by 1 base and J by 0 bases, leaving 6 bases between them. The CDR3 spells CSARGTYQETQYF. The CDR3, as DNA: TGCAGTGCTAGAGGGACTTACCAAGAGACCCAGTACTTC.

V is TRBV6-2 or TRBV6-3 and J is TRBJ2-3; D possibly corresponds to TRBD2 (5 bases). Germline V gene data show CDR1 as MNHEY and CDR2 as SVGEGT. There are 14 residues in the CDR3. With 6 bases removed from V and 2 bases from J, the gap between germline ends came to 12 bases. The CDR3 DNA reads TGTGCCAGCAGGGGCCGGGGTTTCACAGATACGCAGTATTTT. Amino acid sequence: CASRGRGFTDTQYF.

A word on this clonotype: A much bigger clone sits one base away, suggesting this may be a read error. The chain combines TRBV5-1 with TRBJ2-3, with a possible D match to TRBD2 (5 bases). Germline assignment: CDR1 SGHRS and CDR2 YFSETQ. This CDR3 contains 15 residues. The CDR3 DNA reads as TGCGCCAGCGGCTTGGAGGCTACTAAAACAGATACGCAGTATTTT. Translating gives CASGLEATKTDTQYF.

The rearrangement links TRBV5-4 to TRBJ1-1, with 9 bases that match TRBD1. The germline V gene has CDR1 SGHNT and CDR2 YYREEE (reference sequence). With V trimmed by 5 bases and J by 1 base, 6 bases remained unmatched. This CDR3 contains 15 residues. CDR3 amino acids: CASSARDRANTEAFF. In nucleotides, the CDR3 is TGTGCCAGCAGTGCCCGGGACAGGGCGAACACTGAAGCTTTCTTT.

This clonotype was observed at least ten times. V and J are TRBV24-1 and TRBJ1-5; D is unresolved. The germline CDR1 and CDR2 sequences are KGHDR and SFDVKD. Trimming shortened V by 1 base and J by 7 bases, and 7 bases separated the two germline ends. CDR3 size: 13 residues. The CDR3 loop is CATSDFKGQPQHF. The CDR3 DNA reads TGTGCCACCAGTGATTTCAAAGGACAGCCCCAGCATTTT.

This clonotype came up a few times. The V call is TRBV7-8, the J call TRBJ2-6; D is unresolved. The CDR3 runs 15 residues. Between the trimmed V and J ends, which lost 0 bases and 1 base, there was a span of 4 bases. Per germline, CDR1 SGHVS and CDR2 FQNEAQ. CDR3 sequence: CASSLAISGANVLTF. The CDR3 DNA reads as TGTGCCAGCAGCTTAGCTATTTCTGGGGCCAACGTCCTGACTTTC.

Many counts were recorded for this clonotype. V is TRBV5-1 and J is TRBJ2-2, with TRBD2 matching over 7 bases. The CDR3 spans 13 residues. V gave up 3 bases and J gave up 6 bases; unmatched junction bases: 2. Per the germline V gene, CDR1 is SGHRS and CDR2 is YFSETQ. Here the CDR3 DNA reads TGCGCCAGCAGCTCCGCGGGGGCCGGGGAGCTGTTTTTT. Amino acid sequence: CASSSAGAGELFF.

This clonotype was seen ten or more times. The CDR3 coding sequence is TGTGCCAGCAGTTCTAGCTGGATCGGGTATTTT. Protein sequence: CASSSSWIGYF. The rearrangement links TRBV12-3 or TRBV12-4 to TRBJ2-3; TRBD2 is a possible D gene (5 bases). CDR3 length equals 11 residues. Trimming took off 4 bases at V and 14 bases at J, with 13 bases between the two ends.

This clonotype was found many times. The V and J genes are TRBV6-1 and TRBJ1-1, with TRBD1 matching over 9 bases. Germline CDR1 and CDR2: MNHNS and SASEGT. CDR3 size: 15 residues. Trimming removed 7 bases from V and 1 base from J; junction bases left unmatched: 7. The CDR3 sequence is CASTPGDRENTEAFF. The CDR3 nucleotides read TGTGCCAGCACCCCCGGGGACAGGGAGAACACTGAAGCTTTCTTT.

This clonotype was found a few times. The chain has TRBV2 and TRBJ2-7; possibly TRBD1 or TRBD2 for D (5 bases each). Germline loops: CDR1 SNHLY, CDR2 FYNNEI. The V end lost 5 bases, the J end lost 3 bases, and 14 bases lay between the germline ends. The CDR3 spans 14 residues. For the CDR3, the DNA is TGTGCCAGCAGTACAACGGGACGAGACTACGAGCAGTACTTC. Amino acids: CASSTTGRDYEQYF.

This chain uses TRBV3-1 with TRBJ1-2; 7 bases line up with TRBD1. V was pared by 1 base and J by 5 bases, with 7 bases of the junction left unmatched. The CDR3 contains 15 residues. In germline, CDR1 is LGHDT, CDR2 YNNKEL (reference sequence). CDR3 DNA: TGTGCCAGCAGCCAAGCGGACAGGCGAGGATATGGCTACACCTTC. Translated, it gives CASSQADRRGYGYTF.

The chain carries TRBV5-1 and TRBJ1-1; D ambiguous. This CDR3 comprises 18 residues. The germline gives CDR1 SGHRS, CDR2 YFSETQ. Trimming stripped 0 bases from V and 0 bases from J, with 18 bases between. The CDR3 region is CASSLALGGVFMNTEAFF. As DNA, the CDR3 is TGCGCCAGCAGCTTGGCATTAGGAGGAGTTTTTATGAACACTGAAGCTTTCTTT.

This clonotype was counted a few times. The CDR3 reads CASTPGPYEQYF. CDR3 coding DNA: TGTGCCAGCACTCCCGGTCCCTACGAGCAGTACTTC. The chain is built from TRBV28 and TRBJ2-7; the D is unclear. CDR3 length equals 12 residues. Per germline, CDR1 MDHEN and CDR2 SYDVKM. The V and J ends lost 7 bases and 2 bases respectively, with 9 bases between them.

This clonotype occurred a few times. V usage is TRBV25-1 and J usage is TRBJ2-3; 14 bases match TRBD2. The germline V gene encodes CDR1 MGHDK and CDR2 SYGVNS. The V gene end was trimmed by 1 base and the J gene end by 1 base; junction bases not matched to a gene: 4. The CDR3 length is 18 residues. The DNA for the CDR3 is TGTGCCAGCAGTGAATTGGGGGGACTAGCGGGAGGCACAGATACGCAGTATTTT. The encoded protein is CASSELGGLAGGTDTQYF.

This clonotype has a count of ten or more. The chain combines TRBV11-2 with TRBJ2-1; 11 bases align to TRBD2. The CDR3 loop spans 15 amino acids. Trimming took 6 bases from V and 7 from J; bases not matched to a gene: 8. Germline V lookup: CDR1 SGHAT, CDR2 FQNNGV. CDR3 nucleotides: TGTGCCAGCAGTTATGCTAGCGGGAGGAGGAATGAGCAGTTCTTC. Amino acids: CASSYASGRRNEQFF.

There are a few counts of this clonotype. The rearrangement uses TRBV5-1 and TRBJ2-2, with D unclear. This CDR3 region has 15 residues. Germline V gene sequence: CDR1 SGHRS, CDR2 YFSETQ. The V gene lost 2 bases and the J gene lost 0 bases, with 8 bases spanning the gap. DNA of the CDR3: TGCGCCAGCAGCTTTACAAACACGAACACCGGGGAGCTGTTTTTT. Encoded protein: CASSFTNTNTGELFF.

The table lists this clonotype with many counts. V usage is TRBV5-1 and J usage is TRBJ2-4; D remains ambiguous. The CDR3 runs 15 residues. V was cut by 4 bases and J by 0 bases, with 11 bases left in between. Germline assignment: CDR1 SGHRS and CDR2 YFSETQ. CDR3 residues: CASSDRQLAKNIQYF. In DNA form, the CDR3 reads TGCGCCAGCAGCGACCGACAACTAGCCAAAAACATTCAGTACTTC. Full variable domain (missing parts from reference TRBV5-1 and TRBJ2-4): KAGVTQTPRYLIKTRGQQVTLSCSPISGHRSVSWYQQTPGQGLQFLFEYFSETQRNKGNFPGRFSGRQFSNSRSEMNVSTLELGDSALYLCASSDRQLAKNIQYFGAGTRLSVL.

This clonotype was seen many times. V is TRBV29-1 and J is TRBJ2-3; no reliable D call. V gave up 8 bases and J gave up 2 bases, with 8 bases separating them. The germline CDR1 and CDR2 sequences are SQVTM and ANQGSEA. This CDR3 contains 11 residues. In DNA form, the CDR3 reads TGCAGCCTATGGGTCACAGATACGCAGTATTTT. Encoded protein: CSLWVTDTQYF.

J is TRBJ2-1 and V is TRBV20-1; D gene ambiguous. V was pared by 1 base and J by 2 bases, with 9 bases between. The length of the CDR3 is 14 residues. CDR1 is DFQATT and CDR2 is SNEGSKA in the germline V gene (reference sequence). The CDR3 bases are TGCAGTGCTAGAGTGGCTAGAGCCTACAATGAGCAGTTCTTC. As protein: CSARVARAYNEQFF.

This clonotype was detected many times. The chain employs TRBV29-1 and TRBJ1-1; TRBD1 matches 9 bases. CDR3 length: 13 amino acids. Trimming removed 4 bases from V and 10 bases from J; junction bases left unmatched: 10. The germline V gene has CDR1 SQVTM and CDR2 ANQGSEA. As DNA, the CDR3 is TGCAGCGTTGGGGACAGGGCTGATTCCGTAGCTTTCTTT. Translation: CSVGDRADSVAFF.

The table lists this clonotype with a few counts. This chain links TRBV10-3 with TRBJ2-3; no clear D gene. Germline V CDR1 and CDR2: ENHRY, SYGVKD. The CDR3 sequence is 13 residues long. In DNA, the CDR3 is TGTGCTGCCTCAAAGTCTATGGTAGATACGCAGTATTTT. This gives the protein CAASKSMVDTQYF.

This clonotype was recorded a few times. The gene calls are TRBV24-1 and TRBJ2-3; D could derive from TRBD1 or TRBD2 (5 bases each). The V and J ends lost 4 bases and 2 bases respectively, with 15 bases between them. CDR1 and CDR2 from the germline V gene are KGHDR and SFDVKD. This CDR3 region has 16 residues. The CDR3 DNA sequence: TGTGCCACCAGTGACCGGGACCCCTTGACCACAGATACGCAGTATTTT. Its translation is CATSDRDPLTTDTQYF.

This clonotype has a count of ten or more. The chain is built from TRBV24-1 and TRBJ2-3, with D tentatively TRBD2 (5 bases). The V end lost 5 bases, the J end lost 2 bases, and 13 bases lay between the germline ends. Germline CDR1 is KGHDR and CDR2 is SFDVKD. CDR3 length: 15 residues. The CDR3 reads CATSGQAEVTDTQYF. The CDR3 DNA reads TGTGCCACCAGTGGTCAAGCGGAGGTCACAGATACGCAGTATTTT.

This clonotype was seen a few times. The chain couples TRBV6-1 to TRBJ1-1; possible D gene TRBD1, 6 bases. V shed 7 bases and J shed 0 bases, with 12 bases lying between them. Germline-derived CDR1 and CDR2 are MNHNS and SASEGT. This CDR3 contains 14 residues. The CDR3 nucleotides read TGTGCCAGCAAAGACAGGTTAATGAACACTGAAGCTTTCTTT. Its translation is CASKDRLMNTEAFF.